A selection of T cell receptor beta chains follows, all from one sample in a study of lymphopenia after photon versus proton radiotherapy. Profiling relied on immunoSEQ multiplex PCR, and the TCRdb table lists in-frame clones only, not all of them. Here the sample spans about 12,000 clones, around 90% being singletons. Specimen: peripheral blood, collected from a patient treated with proton-based radiotherapy. These TCRs come from a man between 60 and 75 years old with pancreatic cancer. CDR3s include the opening cysteine and the closing phenylalanine or tryptophan. The D gene is left open where the match is weak. The size entry is marked missing in some rows and otherwise reads once, few, many or a size class.

d_gene	v_gene	abundance	j_gene	CDR3nt	CDR3aa
-	TRBV18	-	TRBJ2-6	TGTGCCAGCTCAGTCCTGGGCAGGGAAGTATTGGGGGCCAACGTCCTGACTTTC	CASSVLGREVLGANVLTF
-	TRBV28	-	TRBJ1-5	TGTGCCAGCAGTTTACCTAACAAGCAGCCCCAGCATTTT	CASSLPNKQPQHF
-	TRBV6-4	-	TRBJ2-1	TGTGCCAGCAGCGGGGGCGGCGGGAGCCATGAGCAGTTCTTC	CASSGGGGSHEQFF
TRBD1	TRBV5-4	-	TRBJ2-7	TGTGCCAGCAGCCCCTGGACGGGACAGGGATCCTACGAGCAGTACTTC	CASSPWTGQGSYEQYF
-	TRBV19	-	TRBJ1-2	TGTGCCAGTAGTATGCTTGCCGGAGGCTACACCTTC	CASSMLAGGYTF
-	TRBV19	-	TRBJ1-2	TGTGCCAGTAGCCAGGGAATCGGCTACACCTTC	CASSQGIGYTF
-	TRBV27	-	TRBJ1-5	TGTGCCAGCAGTTCTCACTATGGCAATCAGCCCCAGCATTTT	CASSSHYGNQPQHF
-	TRBV29-1	-	TRBJ2-3	TGCAGCGTTGTGGTGCCACCAGATACGCAGTATTTT	CSVVVPPDTQYF
-	TRBV7-6	few	TRBJ2-2	TGTGCCAGCAGCTTAGTCAGGGGCACCGGGGAGCTGTTTTTT	CASSLVRGTGELFF
TRBD1	TRBV28	-	TRBJ1-2	TGTGCCAGCAGGAGTACAGGGGGGTTAAACTATGGCTACACCTTC	CASRSTGGLNYGYTF
TRBD2	TRBV14	-	TRBJ2-1	TGTGCCAGCAGCCAAAGGACTAGCGGTTACAATGAGCAGTTCTTC	CASSQRTSGYNEQFF
-	TRBV6-1	-	TRBJ2-3	TGTGCCAGCAGGCTCACAGATACGCAGTATTTT	CASRLTDTQYF
TRBD1	TRBV15	-	TRBJ2-1	TGTGCCACCAGCAGAGATACAGGGGGCAGTGAGCAGTTCTTC	CATSRDTGGSEQFF
-	TRBV28	once	TRBJ2-1	TGTGCCAGCAACAGAAACCGGGATGAGCAGTTCTTC	CASNRNRDEQFF
-	TRBV6-5	-	TRBJ2-7	TGTGCCAGCAGTTACTCCGGGCCAGGGAGGTACGAGCAGTACTTC	CASSYSGPGRYEQYF
-	TRBV2	-	TRBJ2-1	TGTGCCAGCAGGGAAGCGTCCTACAATGAGCAGTTCTTC	CASREASYNEQFF
-	TRBV4-3	-	TRBJ1-2	TGCGCCAGCAGTCCGGGACTGATGACCTTAGGCTACACCTTC	CASSPGLMTLGYTF
-	TRBV28	-	TRBJ2-7	TGTGCCAGCAGTTCGGAATACGAGCAGTACTTC	CASSSEYEQYF
-	TRBV7-9	-	TRBJ1-2	TGTGCCAGCAGCTTGGTAGGGGATGGCTACACCTTC	CASSLVGDGYTF
-	TRBV5-1	once	TRBJ2-3	TGCGCCAGCAGCTTGGGCGGGCCAAGCACAGATACGCAGTATTTT	CASSLGGPSTDTQYF
-	TRBV7-9	-	TRBJ2-3	TGTGCCAGCAGCTTAGGGAAGTCCCACGCAGATACGCAGTATTTT	CASSLGKSHADTQYF
-	TRBV7-9	once	TRBJ2-4	TGTGCCAGCAGCCTCCGGTCGGCCAAAAACATTCAGTACTTC	CASSLRSAKNIQYF
-	TRBV27	-	TRBJ1-6	TGTGCCAGCAGTTTATCGGATTCACCCCTCCACTTT	CASSLSDSPLHF
TRBD2	TRBV9	-	TRBJ2-5	TGTGCCAGCAGCCCGAGACTAGCGGGAGACGCAGAGACCCAGTACTTC	CASSPRLAGDAETQYF
TRBD2	TRBV11-2	-	TRBJ2-7	TGTGCCAGCAAAAGCGGGGGATCCGAGCAGTACTTC	CASKSGGSEQYF
-	TRBV30	-	TRBJ1-2	TGTGCCTGGAGCGATGACACGCGGGGCTACACCTTC	CAWSDDTRGYTF
-	TRBV19	-	TRBJ2-3	TGTGCCAGTAGTATAGGCTCATTCACAGATACGCAGTATTTT	CASSIGSFTDTQYF
TRBD2	TRBV11-2	-	TRBJ2-7	TGTGCCAGCAGCTCCCTAGCGGGAGGGGCCTACGAGCAGTACTTC	CASSSLAGGAYEQYF
TRBD2	TRBV11-3	-	TRBJ2-1	TGTGCCAGCAGCTTAGGGCTAGCGGGAGGCTACAATGAGCAGTTCTTC	CASSLGLAGGYNEQFF
-	TRBV28	once	TRBJ1-3	TGTGCCAGCAGTTTATCGAGACCTGGAAACACCATATATTTT	CASSLSRPGNTIYF
-	TRBV9	-	TRBJ2-7	TGTGCCAGCAGCGTAGGGGTTAGTAGTGACTACGAGCAGTACTTC	CASSVGVSSDYEQYF
-	TRBV29-1	-	TRBJ2-7	TGCAGCGCATCAATCGGGCCCGAATACGAGCAGTACTTC	CSASIGPEYEQYF
-	TRBV18	-	TRBJ2-3	TGTGCCAGCTCACCCCGCACAGATACGCAGTATTTT	CASSPRTDTQYF
TRBD2	TRBV4-1	few	TRBJ2-2	TGCGCCAGCAGCCAATCTGAGGATGGAATAGCGGGAAGGACCGGGGAGCTGTTTTTT	CASSQSEDGIAGRTGELFF
TRBD1	TRBV11-3	-	TRBJ2-3	TGTGCCACCAAAAGACAGGGGTTCGGAGATACGCAGTATTTT	CATKRQGFGDTQYF
-	TRBV21-1	-	TRBJ1-4	TGTGCCAGCAGCCCATTAAGGACAGGGAGCAAACTGTTTTTT	CASSPLRTGSKLFF
-	TRBV30	-	TRBJ1-6	TGTGCCTGGAGTGCAGGTCCCAATTCACCCCTCCACTTT	CAWSAGPNSPLHF
-	TRBV4-1	-	TRBJ1-6	TGCGCCAGCAGCCAACTTATCAGGGTTTCACCCCTCCACTTT	CASSQLIRVSPLHF